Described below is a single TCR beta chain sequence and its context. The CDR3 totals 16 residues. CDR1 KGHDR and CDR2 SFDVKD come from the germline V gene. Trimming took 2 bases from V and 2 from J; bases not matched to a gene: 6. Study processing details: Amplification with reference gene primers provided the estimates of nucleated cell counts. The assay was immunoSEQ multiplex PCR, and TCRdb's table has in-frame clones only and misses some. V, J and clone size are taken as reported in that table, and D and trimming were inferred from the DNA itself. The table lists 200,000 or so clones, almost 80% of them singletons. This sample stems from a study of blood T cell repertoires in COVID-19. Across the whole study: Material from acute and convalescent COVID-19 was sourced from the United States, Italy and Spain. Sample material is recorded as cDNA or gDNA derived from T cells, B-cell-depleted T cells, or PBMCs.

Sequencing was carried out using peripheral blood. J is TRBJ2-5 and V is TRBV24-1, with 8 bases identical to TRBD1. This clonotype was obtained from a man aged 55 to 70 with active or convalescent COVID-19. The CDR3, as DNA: TGTGCCACCAGTGATTGGGACAGGTCGGGGCAAGAGACCCAGTACTTC. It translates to CATSDWDRSGQETQYF.